The rows below give T cell receptor beta chains drawn from one sample of a study of blood T cells in healthy people across ages. In TCRdb, the 5' RACE reads were re-called with MiXCR into one record per CDR3 protein. The profile covers around 1,000,000 distinct CDR3 sequences, with under 30% appearing a single time and 0.75% taken by the ten largest. These data were also reused for a study on T cells of mothers and their children.

The source material was blood. These receptors all stem from a girl aged 2-15 years in good health. Both conserved end residues are part of each CDR3. A D gene is named only where the DNA matches it firmly. Rows give clone size only sometimes, using once, few, many, or a class for an expanded clone.

>TRBJ2-7|NA|TRBV12-3/TRBV12-4|NA
TGTGCCAGCAGTTGGAACTCCGAGGGCGAGCAGTACTTC
CASSWNSEGEQYF
>TRBJ1-5|NA|TRBV12-3/TRBV12-4|NA
TGTGCCAGCAGTCCCCATCGGGATAGCAATCAGCCCCAGCATTTT
CASSPHRDSNQPQHF
>TRBJ1-5|NA|TRBV28|TRBD1
TGTGCGAGCGGTGGAGGGGGCGATTATCAGGTCACTCAGCCCCAGCATTTT
CASGGGGDYQVTQPQHF
>TRBJ2-7|NA|TRBV9|NA
TGTGCCAGCAGCTCAACTACTGGAGGAGCGCAGTACTTC
CASSSTTGGAQYF
>TRBJ1-1|NA|TRBV27|NA
TGTGCCAGCAGTTACCAACATGAGTTATTAGCTGCTGAAGCTTTCTTT
CASSYQHELLAAEAFF
>TRBJ1-3|few|TRBV5-4|NA
TGTGCCAGCAGCCTACGGAGCCGAAACACCATATATTTT
CASSLRSRNTIYF
>TRBJ2-3|NA|TRBV6-1|NA
TGTGCCAGTCTTCCGGGACTGGCCCCGGATACGCAGTATTTT
CASLPGLAPDTQYF
>TRBJ1-1|few|TRBV24-1|NA
TGTGCCACCAGCACAGGACTAAGAGGTGCTGAAGCTTTCTTT
CATSTGLRGAEAFF
>TRBJ2-1|few|TRBV2|NA
TGTGCCACCACCTCATACTCCTACAATGAGCAGTTCTTC
CATTSYSYNEQFF
>TRBJ2-1|few|TRBV10-2|NA
TGCGCCAGCAGGGACAGACACTACAATGAGCAGTTCTTC
CASRDRHYNEQFF
>TRBJ2-1|few|TRBV7-2|TRBD2
TGTGCCAGCAGCATACACGGACTAGCGGGAGTGCATGAGCAGTTCTTC
CASSIHGLAGVHEQFF
>TRBJ2-1|NA|TRBV6-5|TRBD2
TGTGCCAGCAGTTACTCGCGTCTAGCGGGGTCGTACAATGAGCAGTTCTTC
CASSYSRLAGSYNEQFF
>TRBJ2-5|NA|TRBV6-1|TRBD1
TGTGCCTCCACAGGGGGACAGGGGGAGGTCTTCCAAGAGACCCAGTACTTC
CASTGGQGEVFQETQYF
>TRBJ1-3|few|TRBV12-3/TRBV12-4|NA
TGTGCCAGCAGTTTGGGAGGTGCTCCTGGAAACACCATATATTTT
CASSLGGAPGNTIYF
>TRBJ1-6|few|TRBV14|NA
TGTGTCAGCAGCCAAGATTTATCGAGCTCCTATAATTCACCCCTCCACTTT
CVSSQDLSSSYNSPLHF
>TRBJ2-7|few|TRBV6-2/TRBV6-3|NA
TGTGCCAGCGGAAGGTTTGAGAGCTCCTACGAGCAGTACTTC
CASGRFESSYEQYF
>TRBJ1-6|NA|TRBV5-6|TRBD1
TGTGCCAGCAGCGAGGACAGGGCTATTTCACCCCTCCACTTT
CASSEDRAISPLHF
>TRBJ1-1|few|TRBV7-2|NA
TGTGCCAGCAGCTACCGGGCCGAAGCTTTCTTT
CASSYRAEAFF
>TRBJ1-5|NA|TRBV6-5|TRBD1
TGTGCCAGCAGTTACGGACAGGCGAGCAATCAGCCCCAGCATTTT
CASSYGQASNQPQHF
>TRBJ2-5|few|TRBV12-3/TRBV12-4|NA
TGTGCCAGCAGTTTGGTGGACAGTCAAGAGACCCAGTACTTC
CASSLVDSQETQYF
>TRBJ1-3|NA|TRBV7-8|NA
TGTGCCAGCACCCCGCTAGCTAGAAGCTCTGGAAACACCATATATTTT
CASTPLARSSGNTIYF
>TRBJ2-7|few|TRBV12-3/TRBV12-4|NA
TGTGCCAGCAGTTGGCAGAGCTCCTACGAGCAGTACTTC
CASSWQSSYEQYF
>TRBJ2-7|NA|TRBV4-3|NA
TGCGCCAGCAGCCAAGACCAGGATACCATCTACGAGCAGTACTTC
CASSQDQDTIYEQYF
>TRBJ1-1|NA|TRBV12-3/TRBV12-4|NA
TGTGCCAGCAGACAAACACCGATGAACACTGAAGCTTTCTTT
CASRQTPMNTEAFF
>TRBJ2-1|NA|TRBV10-3|NA
TGTGCCATCAGTGATAGGGGGGCCGGGAATGAGCAGTTCTTC
CAISDRGAGNEQFF
>TRBJ2-6|NA|TRBV14|TRBD2
TGTACCAGCAGCCCAGCGGGAGGGGCCAACGTCCTGACTTTC
CTSSPAGGANVLTF
>TRBJ2-5|NA|TRBV6-4|NA
TGTGCCAGCAGTGTGGACAGCGGGGAAGGAGAGACCCAGTACTTC
CASSVDSGEGETQYF
>TRBJ2-2|NA|TRBV20-1|TRBD2
TGCAGTGCTACGGGACTAGCGGTATCCGGGGAGCTGTTTTTT
CSATGLAVSGELFF
>TRBJ2-7|many|TRBV3-1|NA
TGTGCCAGCAGCCCGGGCTACTCCTACGAGCAGTACTTC
CASSPGYSYEQYF
>TRBJ2-5|few|TRBV7-2|NA
TGTGCCAGCAGCTCCCGTCGATTGAACCAAGAGACCCAGTACTTC
CASSSRRLNQETQYF
>TRBJ2-5|NA|TRBV3-1|TRBD1
TGTGCCAGCAGCTCGTCCGGGACAGGAGTCCAAGAGACCCAGTACTTC
CASSSSGTGVQETQYF
>TRBJ2-7|NA|TRBV27|TRBD1
TGTGCCAGCAGTTTATTAGGGGGCGATTTAGACGAGCAGTACTTC
CASSLLGGDLDEQYF
>TRBJ2-5|NA|TRBV7-8|TRBD2
TGTGCCAGCAGCCCCGATTGGGCTAGCGGAAAAGAGACCCAGTACTTC
CASSPDWASGKETQYF
>TRBJ2-7|few|TRBV7-9|NA
TGTGCCAGCATCCCTTCGGGACTCGGCTCCTACGAGCAGTACTTC
CASIPSGLGSYEQYF
>TRBJ2-3|once|TRBV9|NA
TGTGCCAGCAGCGGGGGGCCCACAGATACGCAGTATTTT
CASSGGPTDTQYF
>TRBJ2-1|NA|TRBV11-3|NA
TGTGCCAGCAGCCAAACCCTGAATGAGCAGTTCTTC
CASSQTLNEQFF
>TRBJ1-1|NA|TRBV12-3/TRBV12-4|TRBD1
TGTGCCAGCAGTTTAGGGACAGGAACTTTCTTT
CASSLGTGTFF
>TRBJ2-5|few|TRBV28|TRBD1
TGTGCCAGCAGTTTCGGGACAGGGGTATCGGAGACCCAGTACTTC
CASSFGTGVSETQYF
>TRBJ2-7|few|TRBV6-6|TRBD2
TGTGCCAGCAGTTCCCTAGCGGCCTACGAGCAGTACTTC
CASSSLAAYEQYF
>TRBJ2-5|few|TRBV11-2|TRBD2
TGTGCCAGCAGCTTAGACGGACTAGCGGGAGGGGTTTTC
CASSLDGLAGGVF
>TRBJ2-3|NA|TRBV5-5|TRBD1
TGTGCCAGCAGCTCGACAGGGTTTGGAGATACGCGGTATTTT
CASSSTGFGDTRYF
>TRBJ2-7|few|TRBV3-1|NA
TGTGCCAGCAGCCAGGCTTGGGGCGTTCTCGAGCAGTACTTC
CASSQAWGVLEQYF
>TRBJ2-5|NA|TRBV7-2|TRBD1
TGTGCCAGCAGCTTATACGCCGACCGTTCTCGGGACAGGGGAGAGACCCAGTACTTC
CASSLYADRSRDRGETQYF
>TRBJ2-3|NA|TRBV29-1|TRBD2
TGCAGCCCCGGGCGGGGGAGCACAGATACGCAGTATTTT
CSPGRGSTDTQYF
>TRBJ2-3|NA|TRBV7-9|TRBD2
TGTGCCAACGCAGCGGGGCCCACAGATACGCAGTATTTT
CANAAGPTDTQYF
>TRBJ1-2|NA|TRBV2|TRBD1
TGTGCCAGCAGTGGGGTGACAGGGATGATAAACTATGGCTACACCTTC
CASSGVTGMINYGYTF
>TRBJ2-1|NA|TRBV6-1|NA
TGTGCCAGCAGTGAAACAACTACAGGCTACAATGAGCAGTTCTTC
CASSETTTGYNEQFF
>TRBJ2-3|few|TRBV24-1|NA
TGTGCCACCAGTGATTTGGAGGGGAGGAAAGATACGCAGTATTTT
CATSDLEGRKDTQYF